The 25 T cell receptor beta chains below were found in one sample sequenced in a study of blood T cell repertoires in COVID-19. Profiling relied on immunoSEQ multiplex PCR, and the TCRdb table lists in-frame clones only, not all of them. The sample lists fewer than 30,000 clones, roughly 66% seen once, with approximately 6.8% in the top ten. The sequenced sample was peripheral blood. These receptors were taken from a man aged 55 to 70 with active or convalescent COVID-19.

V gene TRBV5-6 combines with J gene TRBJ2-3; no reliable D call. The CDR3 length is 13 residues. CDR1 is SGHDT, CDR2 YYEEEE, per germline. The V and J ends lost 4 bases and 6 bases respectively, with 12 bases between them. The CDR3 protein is CASSGGFRDTQYF. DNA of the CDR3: TGTGCCAGCAGCGGCGGATTTCGGGATACGCAGTATTTT.

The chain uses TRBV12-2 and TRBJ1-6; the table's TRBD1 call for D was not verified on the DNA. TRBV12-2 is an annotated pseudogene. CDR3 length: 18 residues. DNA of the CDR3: TGTGCAAGTCGCTCCCTTAATAGACCGGGACAGGGAGTGGAACCCCTCCACTTT. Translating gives CASRSLNRPGQGVEPLHF.

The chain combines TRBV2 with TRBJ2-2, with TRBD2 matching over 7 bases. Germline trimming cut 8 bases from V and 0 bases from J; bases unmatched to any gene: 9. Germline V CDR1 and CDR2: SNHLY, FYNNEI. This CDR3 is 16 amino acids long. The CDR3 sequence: CASGIYGTTNTGELFF. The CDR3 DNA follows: TGTGCCAGCGGAATATACGGGACTACGAACACCGGGGAGCTGTTTTTT.

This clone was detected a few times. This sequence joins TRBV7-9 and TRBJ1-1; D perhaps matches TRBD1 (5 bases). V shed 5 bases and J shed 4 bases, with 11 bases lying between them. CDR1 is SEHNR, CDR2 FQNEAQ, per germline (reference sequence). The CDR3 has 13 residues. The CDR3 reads CASSPGQGTEAFF. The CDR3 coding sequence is TGTGCCAGCAGCCCCGGACAAGGCACTGAAGCTTTCTTT.

The CDR3 region has the DNA TGTGCCAGCAGGGCAGGGGGCTTCAGTAACTATGGCTACACCTTC. As protein: CASRAGGFSNYGYTF. The chain links TRBV4-2 to TRBJ1-2; the match to TRBD1 covers 8 bases. The germline V gene has CDR1 LGHNA and CDR2 YNFKEQ. V trimming: 6 bases; J trimming: 1 base; junction bases outside the gene matches: 7. The CDR3 length is 15 residues.

The chain's CDR3 is CASSPNRETSYEQYF. In nucleotides, the CDR3 is TGCGCCAGCAGCCCCAACAGGGAGACCTCCTACGAGCAGTACTTC. V and J are TRBV5-1 and TRBJ2-7; TRBD1 might be the D (6 bases). Trimming removed 4 bases at V and 0 bases at J, with 14 bases between. Germline V gives CDR1 SGHRS, CDR2 YFSETQ. The CDR3 has 15 residues.

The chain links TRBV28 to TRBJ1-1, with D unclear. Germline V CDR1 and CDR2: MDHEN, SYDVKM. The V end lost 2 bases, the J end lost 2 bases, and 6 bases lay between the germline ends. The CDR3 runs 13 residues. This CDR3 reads CASSLTGNTEAFF. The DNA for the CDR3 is TGTGCCAGCAGTTTAACGGGTAACACTGAAGCTTTCTTT.

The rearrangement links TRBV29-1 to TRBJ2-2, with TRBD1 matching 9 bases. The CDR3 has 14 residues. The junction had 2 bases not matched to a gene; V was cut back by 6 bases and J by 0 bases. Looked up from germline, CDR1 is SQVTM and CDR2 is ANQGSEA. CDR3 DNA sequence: TGCAGCGTAGGACAGGGGTCGAACACCGGGGAGCTGTTTTTT. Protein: CSVGQGSNTGELFF.

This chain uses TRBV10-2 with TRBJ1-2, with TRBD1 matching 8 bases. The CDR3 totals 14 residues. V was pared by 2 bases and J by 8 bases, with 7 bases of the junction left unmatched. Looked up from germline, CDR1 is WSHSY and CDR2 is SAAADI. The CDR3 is CASSEDRDRWGYTF. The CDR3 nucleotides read TGCGCCAGCAGTGAGGACAGGGACAGGTGGGGCTACACCTTC.

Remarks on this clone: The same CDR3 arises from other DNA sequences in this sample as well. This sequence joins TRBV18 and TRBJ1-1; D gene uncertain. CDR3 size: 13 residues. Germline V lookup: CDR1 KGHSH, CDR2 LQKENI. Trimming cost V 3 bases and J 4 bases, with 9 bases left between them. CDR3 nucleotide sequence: TGTGCCAGCTCACCGAGAGGTGGCACTGAAGCTTTCTTT. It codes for CASSPRGGTEAFF.

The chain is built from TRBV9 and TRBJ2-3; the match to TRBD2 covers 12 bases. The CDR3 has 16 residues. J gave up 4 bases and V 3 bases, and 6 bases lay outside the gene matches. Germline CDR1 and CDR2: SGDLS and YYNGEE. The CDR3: CASSATSGSGADTQYF. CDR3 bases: TGTGCCAGCAGCGCGACTAGCGGGAGTGGGGCAGATACGCAGTATTTT.

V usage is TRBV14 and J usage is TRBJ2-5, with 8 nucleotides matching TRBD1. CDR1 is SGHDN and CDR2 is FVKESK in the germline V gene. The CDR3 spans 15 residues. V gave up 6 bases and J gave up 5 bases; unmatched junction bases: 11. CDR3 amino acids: CASRPGQENWETQYF. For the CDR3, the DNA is TGTGCCAGCAGACCGGGACAGGAGAATTGGGAGACCCAGTACTTC.

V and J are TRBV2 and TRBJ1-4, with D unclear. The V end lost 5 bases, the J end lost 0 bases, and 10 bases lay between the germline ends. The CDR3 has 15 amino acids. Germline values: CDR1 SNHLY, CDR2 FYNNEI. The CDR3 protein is CASSSEGATNEKLFF. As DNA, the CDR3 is TGTGCCAGCAGTTCGGAGGGTGCAACTAATGAAAAACTGTTTTTT.

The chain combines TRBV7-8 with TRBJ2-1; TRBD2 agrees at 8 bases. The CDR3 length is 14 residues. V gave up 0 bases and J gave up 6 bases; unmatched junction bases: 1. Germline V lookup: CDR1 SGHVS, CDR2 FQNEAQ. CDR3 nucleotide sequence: TGTGCCAGCAGCTTAGCAGCGGGAGCCAATGAGCAGTTCTTC. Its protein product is CASSLAAGANEQFF.

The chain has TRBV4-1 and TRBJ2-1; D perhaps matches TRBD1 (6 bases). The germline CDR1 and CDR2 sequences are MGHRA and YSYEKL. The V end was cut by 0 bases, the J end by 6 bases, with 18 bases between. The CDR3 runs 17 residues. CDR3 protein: CASSQDPPQGVLNEQFF. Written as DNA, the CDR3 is TGCGCCAGCAGCCAAGATCCCCCACAGGGCGTTCTCAATGAGCAGTTCTTC.

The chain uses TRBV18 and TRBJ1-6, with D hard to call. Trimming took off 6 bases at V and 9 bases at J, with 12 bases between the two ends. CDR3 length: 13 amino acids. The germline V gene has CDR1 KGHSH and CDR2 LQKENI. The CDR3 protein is CASSDSYGSPLHF. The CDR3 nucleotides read TGTGCCAGCTCCGACTCCTACGGTTCACCCCTCCACTTT. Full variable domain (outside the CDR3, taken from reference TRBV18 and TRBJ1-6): NAGVMQNPRHLVRRRGQEARLRCSPMKGHSHVYWYRQLPEEGLKFMVYLQKENIIDESGMPKERFSAEFPKEGPSILRIQQVVRGDSAAYFCASSDSYGSPLHFGNGTRLTVT.

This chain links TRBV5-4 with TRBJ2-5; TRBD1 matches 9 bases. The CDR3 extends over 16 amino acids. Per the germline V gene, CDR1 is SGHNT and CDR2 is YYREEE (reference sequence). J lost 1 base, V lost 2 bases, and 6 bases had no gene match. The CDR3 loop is CASSFPGQGFQETQYF. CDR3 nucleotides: TGTGCCAGCAGCTTTCCGGGACAGGGTTTCCAAGAGACCCAGTACTTC.

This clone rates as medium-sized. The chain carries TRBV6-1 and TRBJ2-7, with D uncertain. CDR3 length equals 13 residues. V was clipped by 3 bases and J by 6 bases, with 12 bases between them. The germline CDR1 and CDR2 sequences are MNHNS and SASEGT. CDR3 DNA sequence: TGTGCCAGCAGTGACCAAGCGTCGGGCGAGCAGTACTTC. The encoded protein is CASSDQASGEQYF.

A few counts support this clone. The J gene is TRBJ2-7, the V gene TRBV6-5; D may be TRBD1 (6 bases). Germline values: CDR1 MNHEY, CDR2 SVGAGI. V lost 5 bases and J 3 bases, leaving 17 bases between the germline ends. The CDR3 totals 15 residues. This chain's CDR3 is CASSPSGQVFYEQYF. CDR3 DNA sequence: TGTGCCAGCAGTCCATCGGGACAAGTCTTCTACGAGCAGTACTTC.

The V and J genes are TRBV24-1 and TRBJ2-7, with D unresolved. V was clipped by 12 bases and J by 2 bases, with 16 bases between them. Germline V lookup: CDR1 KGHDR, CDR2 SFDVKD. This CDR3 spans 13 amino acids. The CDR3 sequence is CAVPYRVTYEQYF. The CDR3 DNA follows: TGTGCCGTTCCATACAGAGTCACCTACGAGCAGTACTTC.

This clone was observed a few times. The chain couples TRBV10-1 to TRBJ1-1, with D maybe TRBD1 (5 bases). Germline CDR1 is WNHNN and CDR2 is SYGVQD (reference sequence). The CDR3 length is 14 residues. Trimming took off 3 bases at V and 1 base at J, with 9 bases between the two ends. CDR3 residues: CASSDPGQNTEAFF. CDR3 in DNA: TGCGCCAGCAGTGACCCCGGACAGAACACTGAAGCTTTCTTT.

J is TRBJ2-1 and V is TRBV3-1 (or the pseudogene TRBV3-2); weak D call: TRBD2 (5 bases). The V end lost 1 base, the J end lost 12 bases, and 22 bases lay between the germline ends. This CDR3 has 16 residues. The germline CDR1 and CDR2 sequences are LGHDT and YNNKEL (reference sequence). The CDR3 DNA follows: TGTGCCAGCAGCCAAGTGAAGGCTCTCGCGGGTGATCGGCAGTTCTTC. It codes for CASSQVKALAGDRQFF.

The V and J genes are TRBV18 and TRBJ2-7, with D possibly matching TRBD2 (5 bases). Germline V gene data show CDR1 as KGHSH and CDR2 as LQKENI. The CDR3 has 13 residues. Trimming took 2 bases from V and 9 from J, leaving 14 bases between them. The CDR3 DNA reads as TGTGCCAGCTCACCATATGGGGAGTCGGGGCAGTACTTC. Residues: CASSPYGESGQYF. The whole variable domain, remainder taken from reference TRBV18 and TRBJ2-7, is NAGVMQNPRHLVRRRGQEARLRCSPMKGHSHVYWYRQLPEEGLKFMVYLQKENIIDESGMPKERFSAEFPKEGPSILRIQQVVRGDSAAYFCASSPYGESGQYFGPGTRLTVT.

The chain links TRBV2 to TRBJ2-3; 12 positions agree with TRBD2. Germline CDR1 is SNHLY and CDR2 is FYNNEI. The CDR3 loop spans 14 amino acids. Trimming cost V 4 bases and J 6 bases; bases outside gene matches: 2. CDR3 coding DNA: TGTGCCAGCAGTGTAACTAGCGGGAGGGATACGCAGTATTTT. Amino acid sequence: CASSVTSGRDTQYF. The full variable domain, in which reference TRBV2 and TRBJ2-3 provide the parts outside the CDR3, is EPEVTQTPSHQVTQMGQEVILRCVPISNHLYFYWYRQILGQKVEFLVSFYNNEISEKSEIFDDQFSVERPDGSNFTLKIRSTKLEDSAMYFCASSVTSGRDTQYFGPGTRLTVL.

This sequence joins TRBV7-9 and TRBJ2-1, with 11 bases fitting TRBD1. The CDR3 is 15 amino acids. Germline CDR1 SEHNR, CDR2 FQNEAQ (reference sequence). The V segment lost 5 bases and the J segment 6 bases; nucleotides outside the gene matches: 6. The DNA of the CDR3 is TGTGCCAGCAGCCGGGACAGGGGGAATTTCAATGAGCAGTTCTTC. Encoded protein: CASSRDRGNFNEQFF.